This T cell receptor beta chain was observed in a study of identical twins' blood T cells. A previously described protocol, modified, built RNA-based TCR cDNA libraries. MiXCR, applied by TCRdb to the 5' RACE reads, yields one record per CDR3 protein. The table records a few hundred thousand distinct CDR3 sequences, roughly 28% of them present only once. The CDR3 has 14 amino acids. Looked up from germline, CDR1 is DFQATT and CDR2 is SNEGSKA (reference sequence). The source material was PBMCs. This sequence was found in a woman aged 18-49 years in good health. The J gene is TRBJ2-2, the V gene TRBV20-1; 7 bases line up with TRBD2. CDR3 loop: CSFAGVGNTGELFF. The CDR3 DNA is TGCTCCTTCGCGGGAGTCGGCAACACCGGGGAGCTGTTTTTT.